These 30 T cell receptor beta chains were sequenced from one sample in a study of shared clonotypes between healthy human individuals. Profiling relied on immunoSEQ multiplex PCR, and the TCRdb table lists in-frame clones only, not all of them. The sample lists 560,000 or so clones; 95% to 97% were seen once. The naive CD8 population came from CD45RO-negative cells selected for CCR7, without terminally differentiated effector memory CD45RA+ cells. Sample: naive CD8+ T cells sorted from blood. All receptors come from a woman aged 25-40 years in good health.

The gene calls are TRBV9 and TRBJ2-7, with TRBD1 identical over 9 bases. CDR1 is SGDLS, CDR2 YYNGEE, per germline. The trim removed 2 bases at V and 6 bases at J, leaving 6 bases unmatched. The CDR3 covers 14 residues. CDR3 nucleotides: TGTGCCAGCAGCGTCAAGGGGACAGGGAGCGAGCAGTACTTC. It yields the protein CASSVKGTGSEQYF.

The V gene is TRBV19, the J gene TRBJ1-2; D is perhaps TRBD1 (6 bases). The germline CDR1 and CDR2 sequences are LNHDA and SQIVND (reference sequence). This CDR3 has 15 amino acids. Trimming removed 2 bases at V and 3 bases at J, with 13 bases between. In DNA form, the CDR3 reads TGTGCCAGTAGTATAATGGCAGGGGCGGACTATGGCTACACCTTC. Translating gives CASSIMAGADYGYTF.

The rearrangement links TRBV6-5 to TRBJ1-1, with D hard to call. Per germline, CDR1 MNHEY and CDR2 SVGAGI. V lost 0 bases, J lost 3 bases, and 11 bases lay in between. The CDR3 spans 15 residues. The CDR3 spells CASSYSGYLDTEAFF. The CDR3 bases are TGTGCCAGCAGTTACTCGGGTTACTTGGACACTGAAGCTTTCTTT.

The J gene is TRBJ1-3, the V gene TRBV28; 7 nucleotides line up with TRBD1. CDR3 length: 17 amino acids. The V gene end was trimmed by 3 bases and the J gene end by 0 bases; junction bases not matched to a gene: 8. Germline V lookup: CDR1 MDHEN, CDR2 SYDVKM. CDR3 sequence (DNA): TGTGCCAGCAGTTTGCCAGCGGACAGGAACTCTGGAAACACCATATATTTT. Translating gives CASSLPADRNSGNTIYF.

The rearrangement links TRBV5-8 to TRBJ2-7; TRBD1 matches 8 bases. This CDR3 has 16 residues. Germline trimming cut 0 bases from V and 1 base from J; bases unmatched to any gene: 6. Germline CDR1 is SGHTS and CDR2 is YDEGEE. The CDR3 region has the DNA TGTGCCAGCAGCTTGGGCAGGGGGCTCCTATCCTACGAGCAGTACTTC. Amino acids: CASSLGRGLLSYEQYF.

The chain links TRBV6-5 to TRBJ1-2; D gene uncertain. Germline values: CDR1 MNHEY, CDR2 SVGAGI. Deletions cut 0 bases from V and 4 bases from J, with 6 bases between. CDR3 length equals 13 residues. CDR3 DNA sequence: TGTGCCAGCAGTTACTCGGAGAGCTATGGCTACACCTTC. It encodes CASSYSESYGYTF.

Of note for this clone: The sample has other DNA sequences that encode this CDR3 too. The rearrangement joins TRBV27 to TRBJ2-7; 10 bases fit TRBD1. The J segment lost 3 bases and the V segment lost 5 bases, leaving 4 bases of the junction unmatched. The germline V gene encodes CDR1 MNHEY and CDR2 SMNVEV (reference sequence). This CDR3 region has 14 residues. The CDR3 region has the DNA TGTGCCAGCAGTCCAGGGACAGGGGTCTACGAGCAGTACTTC. Amino acid sequence: CASSPGTGVYEQYF.

The chain employs TRBV29-1 and TRBJ1-1, with no clear D. The CDR3 contains 16 residues. Germline V gives CDR1 SQVTM, CDR2 ANQGSEA. V dropped 3 bases and J dropped 0 bases, with 17 bases sitting between them. The CDR3 is CSVDGGGPRVNTEAFF. CDR3 bases: TGCAGCGTTGATGGAGGCGGACCACGCGTGAACACTGAAGCTTTCTTT. Combining the CDR3 with reference TRBV29-1 and TRBJ1-1 gives the whole variable domain SAVISQKPSRDICQRGTSLTIQCQVDSQVTMMFWYRQQPGQSLTLIATANQGSEATYESGFVIDKFPISRPNLTFSTLTVSNMSPEDSSIYLCSVDGGGPRVNTEAFFGQGTRLTVV.

This clone was picked up one time. In DNA, the CDR3 is TGTGCCAGCAGCACGACCCCCAGCGGGAGCTTTTTCGAGCAGTACTTC. Translation gives CASSTTPSGSFFEQYF. This chain connects TRBV5-5 to TRBJ2-7; 8 bases are shared with TRBD2. The CDR3 has 16 amino acids. Unmatched junction bases numbered 15, after V lost 4 bases and J lost 6 bases. Germline-derived CDR1 and CDR2 are SGHKS and YYEKEE (reference sequence).

V is TRBV5-6 and J is TRBJ2-7; maybe TRBD2 (5 bases). The CDR3 sequence is 14 residues long. Germline CDR1 is SGHDT and CDR2 is YYEEEE. Trimming cost V 4 bases and J 3 bases, with 14 bases left between them. The CDR3 reads CASSEGFANYEQYF. As DNA, the CDR3 is TGTGCCAGCAGCGAGGGTTTCGCGAACTACGAGCAGTACTTC.

This clone was picked up a small number of times. This sample also contains other DNA sequences that code for the same CDR3. The genes are TRBV7-9 and TRBJ1-5; D is possibly TRBD1 (5 bases). CDR1 is SEHNR and CDR2 is FQNEAQ in the germline V gene (reference sequence). The V end lost 5 bases, the J end lost 2 bases, and 13 bases lay between the germline ends. The CDR3 sequence is 15 residues long. The CDR3: CASSPQGAGNQPQHF. The CDR3 DNA sequence: TGTGCCAGCAGCCCCCAGGGAGCGGGCAATCAGCCCCAGCATTTT.

The chain carries TRBV4-1 and TRBJ2-3; TRBD2 matches at 10 bases. Trimming removed 5 bases from V and 3 bases from J; junction bases left unmatched: 8. The CDR3 runs to 16 residues. Germline CDR1 and CDR2: MGHRA and YSYEKL. CDR3 in amino acids: CASSSFLAGETDTQYF. CDR3 in DNA: TGCGCCAGCAGCTCGTTCCTAGCGGGAGAAACAGATACGCAGTATTTT.

This clone was counted once. The chain combines TRBV6-5 with TRBJ2-7, with TRBD1 as a possible D gene (6 bases). This CDR3 contains 16 residues. Between the trimmed V and J ends, which lost 0 bases and 3 bases, there was a span of 15 bases. In germline, CDR1 is MNHEY, CDR2 SVGAGI. The CDR3 loop is CASSYSTGLRNYEQYF. In DNA, the CDR3 is TGTGCCAGCAGTTACTCGACAGGCCTCAGAAACTACGAGCAGTACTTC.

V usage is TRBV6-6 and J usage is TRBJ2-7; D gene ambiguous. V was trimmed by 0 bases and J by 3 bases, leaving 9 bases between them. Germline V gene lookup returns CDR1 MNHNY and CDR2 SVGAGI (reference sequence). The CDR3 has 14 amino acids. CDR3 region: CASSYSAPGYEQYF. CDR3 nucleotides: TGTGCCAGCAGTTACTCGGCCCCGGGCTACGAGCAGTACTTC.

The rearrangement uses TRBV5-6 and TRBJ1-5; the D gene is possibly TRBD1 (5 bases). Trimming took 0 bases from V and 4 from J, leaving 14 bases between them. Germline loops: CDR1 SGHDT, CDR2 YYEEEE. This CDR3 region has 16 residues. CDR3: CASSLAAGGGNQPQHF. CDR3 DNA sequence: TGTGCCAGCAGCTTGGCGGCGGGGGGAGGTAATCAGCCCCAGCATTTT.

This chain links TRBV7-9 with TRBJ2-5; the D gene is possibly TRBD1 (6 bases). The end of the DNA fits TRBJ2-7 better, so the J call may be wrong. Germline V lookup: CDR1 SEHNR, CDR2 FQNEAQ (reference sequence). The CDR3 loop spans 16 amino acids. CDR3: CASSLTLVTGDYEQYF. CDR3 nucleotide sequence: TGTGCCAGCAGCTTAACACTCGTGACAGGCGACTACGAGCAGTACTTC.

The chain employs TRBV28 and TRBJ2-7; D remains unclear. Germline values: CDR1 MDHEN, CDR2 SYDVKM. V was trimmed by 1 base and J by 0 bases, leaving 1 base between them. This CDR3 comprises 12 residues. CDR3 bases: TGTGCCAGCAGTTTATACTCCTACGAGCAGTACTTC. Its translation: CASSLYSYEQYF.

This clone showed up just once. V is TRBV5-8 and J is TRBJ2-7, with D maybe TRBD2 (5 bases). Trimming removed 2 bases from V and 2 bases from J, with 5 bases in between. The CDR3 totals 12 residues. Germline V CDR1 and CDR2: SGHTS, YDEGEE. CDR3 in DNA: TGTGCCAGCAGCTTCGGGACCTACGAGCAGTACTTC. Protein: CASSFGTYEQYF. Full variable domain (outside the CDR3, taken from reference TRBV5-8 and TRBJ2-7): EAGVTQSPTHLIKTRGQQATLRCSPISGHTSVYWYQQALGLGLQFLLWYDEGEERNRGNFPPRFSGRQFPNYSSELNVNALELEDSALYLCASSFGTYEQYFGPGTRLTVT.

V usage is TRBV7-9 and J usage is TRBJ2-7, with 7 nucleotides matching TRBD1. The junction had 11 bases not matched to a gene; V was cut back by 4 bases and J by 2 bases. In germline, CDR1 is SEHNR, CDR2 FQNEAQ (reference sequence). This CDR3 comprises 16 residues. The CDR3: CASSSGTVQSTYEQYF. Written as DNA, the CDR3 is TGTGCCAGCAGCTCCGGGACAGTGCAAAGTACCTACGAGCAGTACTTC.

The chain uses TRBV11-2 and TRBJ2-7, with 8 bases that match TRBD2. Germline trimming cut 0 bases from V and 4 bases from J; bases unmatched to any gene: 5. This CDR3 is 15 amino acids long. Germline V gene lookup returns CDR1 SGHAT and CDR2 FQNNGV. Written as DNA, the CDR3 is TGTGCCAGCAGCTTAGATCCGGGAGGGCCTTACGAGCAGTACTTC. It yields the protein CASSLDPGGPYEQYF.

This chain uses TRBV11-2 with TRBJ2-7, with 7 nucleotides matching TRBD2. Germline CDR1 SGHAT, CDR2 FQNNGV. The CDR3 is 14 residues long. After removal of 4 bases from V and 0 bases from J, the junction contained 3 bases not matched to a gene. The DNA of the CDR3 is TGTGCCAGCAGCTCCCGGGACTACTCCTACGAGCAGTACTTC. This encodes CASSSRDYSYEQYF.

The chain recombines TRBV29-1 with TRBJ1-2, with D perhaps TRBD1 (6 bases). With 4 bases removed from V and 4 bases from J, the gap between germline ends came to 10 bases. Germline V gene lookup returns CDR1 SQVTM and CDR2 ANQGSEA. CDR3 length: 12 residues. The CDR3 DNA follows: TGCAGCGTTGGGGGACACTTCTATGGCTACACCTTC. It is translated as CSVGGHFYGYTF.

To note about this clone: Other DNA sequences of this sample code for an identical CDR3. The chain links TRBV5-1 to TRBJ2-1; 10 nucleotides match TRBD2. Trimming removed 4 bases from V and 5 bases from J; junction bases left unmatched: 3. This CDR3 is built from 14 residues. Germline V gene data show CDR1 as SGHRS and CDR2 as YFSETQ. The CDR3 protein is CASSRTSGDNEQFF. CDR3 nucleotides: TGCGCCAGCAGCCGGACTAGCGGAGACAATGAGCAGTTCTTC.

This sequence joins TRBV7-9 and TRBJ1-2; D gene ambiguous. This CDR3 spans 16 amino acids. The germline V gene encodes CDR1 SEHNR and CDR2 FQNEAQ (reference sequence). Trimming shortened V by 4 bases and J by 1 base, and 16 bases separated the two germline ends. CDR3 nucleotide sequence: TGTGCCAGCAGCTCCTTAGAGGCACCTTATAACTATGGCTACACCTTC. It translates to CASSSLEAPYNYGYTF.

This chain joins TRBV4-1 and TRBJ2-7; possibly TRBD2 for D (6 bases). Germline loops: CDR1 MGHRA, CDR2 YSYEKL. The CDR3 has 13 residues. V shed 4 bases and J shed 7 bases, with 14 bases lying between them. The CDR3 nucleotides read TGCGCCAGCAGCCCGGGAGTGTCGGGGGAGCAGTACTTC. It yields the protein CASSPGVSGEQYF.

The CDR3 region has the DNA TGTGCCAGCAGTTTGACTAGCGGGTACATCGATGAGCAGTTCTTC. It codes for CASSLTSGYIDEQFF. The rearrangement links TRBV28 to TRBJ2-1; 10 nucleotides align to TRBD2. With 3 bases clipped from V and 8 bases from J, the junction kept 7 bases outside the gene matches. The CDR3 length is 15 residues. From germline, CDR1 is MDHEN and CDR2 SYDVKM.

The rearrangement joins TRBV5-6 to TRBJ2-7, with D perhaps matching TRBD2 (6 bases). V lost 0 bases and J lost 3, with 10 bases in between. Germline CDR1 and CDR2: SGHDT and YYEEEE. The CDR3 extends over 14 amino acids. CDR3 loop: CASSLGGNFYEQYF. As DNA, the CDR3 is TGTGCCAGCAGCTTGGGCGGGAACTTCTACGAGCAGTACTTC.

The chain is built from TRBV4-1 and TRBJ1-2; D uncertain. There are 16 residues in the CDR3. V was shortened by 0 bases and J by 4 bases, with 15 bases between the two germline ends. CDR1 and CDR2 from the germline V gene are MGHRA and YSYEKL. The CDR3 loop is CASSQEPGRLGYGYTF. CDR3 DNA sequence: TGCGCCAGCAGCCAAGAACCGGGGAGATTGGGCTATGGCTACACCTTC.

Turning to this clone: The germline gene is not matched at one end of the junction; a read error may be the cause. The V and J genes are TRBV6-1 and TRBJ1-1; 10 bases match TRBD1. This CDR3 spans 15 amino acids. The germline CDR1 and CDR2 sequences are MNHNS and SASEGT. The CDR3 reads CASSESTGGNNEAFF. The CDR3 bases are TGTGCCAGCAGTGAATCGACAGGGGGCAACAATGAAGCTTTCTTT.

This clone was observed a single time. The chain uses TRBV6-1 and TRBJ2-7; 9 bases line up with TRBD2. Germline-derived CDR1 and CDR2 are MNHNS and SASEGT. V shed 2 bases, J shed 2 bases, and the junction held 7 bases outside the gene matches. This CDR3 spans 16 amino acids. The DNA of the CDR3 is TGTGCCAGCAGTGAATTCGGACTAGCGCTCACCTACGAGCAGTACTTC. Residues: CASSEFGLALTYEQYF.